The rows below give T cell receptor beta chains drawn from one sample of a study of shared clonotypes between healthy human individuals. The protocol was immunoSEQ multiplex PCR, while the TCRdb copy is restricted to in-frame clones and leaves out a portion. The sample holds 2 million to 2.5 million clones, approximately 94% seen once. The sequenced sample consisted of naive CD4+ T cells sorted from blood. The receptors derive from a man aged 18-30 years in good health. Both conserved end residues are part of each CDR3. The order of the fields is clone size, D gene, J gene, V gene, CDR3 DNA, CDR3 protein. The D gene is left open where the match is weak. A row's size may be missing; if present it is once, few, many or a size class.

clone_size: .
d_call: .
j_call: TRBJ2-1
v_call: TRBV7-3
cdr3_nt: TGTGCCAGCAGCTTAACCCGATCAACAGGTGAGCAGTTCTTC
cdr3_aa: CASSLTRSTGEQFF

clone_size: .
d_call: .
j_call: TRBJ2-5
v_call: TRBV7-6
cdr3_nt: TGTGCCAGCAGACTTTCGGGAGAGACCCAGTACTTC
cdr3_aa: CASRLSGETQYF

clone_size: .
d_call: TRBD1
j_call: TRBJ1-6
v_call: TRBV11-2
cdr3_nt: TGTGCCAGCATCGAAACAGGGGGTAATTCACCCCTCCACTTT
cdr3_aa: CASIETGGNSPLHF

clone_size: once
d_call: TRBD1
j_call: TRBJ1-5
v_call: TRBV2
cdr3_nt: TGTGCCAGCAGCGAGCACCGACAGGGAGGGGATCAGCCCCAGCATTTT
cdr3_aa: CASSEHRQGGDQPQHF

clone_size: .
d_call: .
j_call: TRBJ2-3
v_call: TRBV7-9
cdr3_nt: TGTGCCAGCAGCCCCACCCAGGGCAGTCAGGCAGATACGCAGTATTTT
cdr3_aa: CASSPTQGSQADTQYF

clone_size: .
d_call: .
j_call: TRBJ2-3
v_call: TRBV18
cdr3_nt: TGTGCCAGCTCACCGCTGTCGGTATTCGATACGCAGTATTTT
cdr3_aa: CASSPLSVFDTQYF

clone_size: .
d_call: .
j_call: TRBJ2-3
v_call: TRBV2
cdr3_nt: TGTGCCAGCAGTGAAGGAGGGAGAGTCACAGATACGCAGTATTTT
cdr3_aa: CASSEGGRVTDTQYF

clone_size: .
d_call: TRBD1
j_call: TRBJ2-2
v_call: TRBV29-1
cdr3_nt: TGCAGCTTTCGAATAGGGACAGGGGGCGCCGGCGGGGAGCTGTTTTTT
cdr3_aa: CSFRIGTGGAGGELFF

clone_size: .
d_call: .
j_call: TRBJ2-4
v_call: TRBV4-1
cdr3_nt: TGCGCCAGCAGCCTCATGGGCTTAGCCAAAAACATTCAGTACTTC
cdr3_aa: CASSLMGLAKNIQYF

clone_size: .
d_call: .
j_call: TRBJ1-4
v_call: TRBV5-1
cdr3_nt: TGCGCCAGCAGCAACGGAGGGCCTAATGAAAAACTGTTTTTT
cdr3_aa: CASSNGGPNEKLFF

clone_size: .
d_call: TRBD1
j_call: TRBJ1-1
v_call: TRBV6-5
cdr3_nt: TGTGCCAGCAGTTCCCGACAGGGAGAGGGTGAAGCTTTCTTT
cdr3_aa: CASSSRQGEGEAFF

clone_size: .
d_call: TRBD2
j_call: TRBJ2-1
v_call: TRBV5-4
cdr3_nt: TGTGCCAGCAGCTTGGCGTTGCTAGCGGGGCGAGATGAGCAGTTCTTC
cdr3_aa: CASSLALLAGRDEQFF

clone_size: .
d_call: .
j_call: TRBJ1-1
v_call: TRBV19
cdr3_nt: TGTGCCAGTAGTACGGGGGAGTGGGTCACTGAAGCTTTCTTT
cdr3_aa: CASSTGEWVTEAFF

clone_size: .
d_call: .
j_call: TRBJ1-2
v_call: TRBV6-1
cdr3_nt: TGTGCCAGCAGTGAAATTGGGCAGACCTATGGCTACACCTTC
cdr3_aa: CASSEIGQTYGYTF

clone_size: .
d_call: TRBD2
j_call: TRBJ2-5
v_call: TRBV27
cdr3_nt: TGTGCCAGCAGTTTATCGACGCTAGCGGGTCAAGAGACCCAGTACTTC
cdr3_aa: CASSLSTLAGQETQYF

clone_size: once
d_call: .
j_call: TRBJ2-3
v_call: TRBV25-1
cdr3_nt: TGTGCCAGCAGTGAACCCGCCCACAACACAGATACGCAGTATTTT
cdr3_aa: CASSEPAHNTDTQYF

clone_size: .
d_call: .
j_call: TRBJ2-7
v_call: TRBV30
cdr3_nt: TGTGCCTGGAATCGACAGTACCTCTCCTACGAGCAGTACTTC
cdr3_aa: CAWNRQYLSYEQYF

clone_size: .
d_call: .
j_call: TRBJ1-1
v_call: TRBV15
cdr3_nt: TGTGCCACCAGCAGAGATTTGGGGGCCATGAACACTGAAGCTTTCTTT
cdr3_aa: CATSRDLGAMNTEAFF

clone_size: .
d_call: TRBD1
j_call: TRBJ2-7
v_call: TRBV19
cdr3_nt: TGTGCCAGTACCCGCGGGCAGGGGGCCTACGAGCAGTACTTC
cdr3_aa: CASTRGQGAYEQYF

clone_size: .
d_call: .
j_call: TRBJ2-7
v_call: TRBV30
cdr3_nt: TGTGCCAGCCGGGACCGTTCCTACGAGCAGTACTTC
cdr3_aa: CASRDRSYEQYF

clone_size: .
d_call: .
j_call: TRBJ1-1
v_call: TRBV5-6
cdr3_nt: TGTGCCAGCAGCTTGGTTGGGGCGTTCAATGAAGCTTTCTTT
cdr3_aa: CASSLVGAFNEAFF

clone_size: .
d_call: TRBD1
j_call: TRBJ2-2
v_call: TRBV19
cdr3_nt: TGTGCCACCAACGTTCCCGGGACAGTAGTTCCCGGGGAGCTGTTTTTT
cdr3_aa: CATNVPGTVVPGELFF

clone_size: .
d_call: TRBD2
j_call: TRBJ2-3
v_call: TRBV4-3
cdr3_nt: TGCGCCAGCAGCCCCTGGACTAGCGGGGGCACAGATACGCAGTATTTT
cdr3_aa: CASSPWTSGGTDTQYF